The rows below give T cell receptor beta chains drawn from one sample of a study of T-cell reconstitution after alpha-beta-depleted transplantation in children. TCRdb called the PCR reads again in MiXCR, with one record for every CDR3 protein. The table shows about 1,000,000 distinct CDR3 sequences, with under 30% occurring only once. The source material was PBMCs, mostly from graft donor cells, sampled 360 days after TCRalphabeta/CD19-depleted stem cell transplant. Receptors originate from a boy under two years old who had a stem cell transplant for SCID, so the T cells may come from the graft donor. The CDR3 runs from the conserved cysteine through the conserved F or W. A D gene is named only where the DNA matches it firmly. Clone size appears in some rows only: once, few, many, or a class for an expanded clone.

>13|TRBV27|.|TRBD1|TRBJ2-7
TGTGCCACCCGGGACAGGGGCTCCTACGAGCAGTACTTC
CATRDRGSYEQYF
>14|TRBV10-3|.|.|TRBJ1-4
TGTGCCATCAGCAGGGACGGAAGTAATGAAAAACTGTTTTTT
CAISRDGSNEKLFF
>17|TRBV3-1|many|.|TRBJ2-3
TGTGCCAGCAGCCCTGCTGGTACGGGGCCTAGCACAGATACGCAGTATTTT
CASSPAGTGPSTDTQYF
>15|TRBV5-1|.|.|TRBJ1-3
TGCGCCAGCAGCTTGGACCACAGCATGGGAAACACCATATATTTT
CASSLDHSMGNTIYF
>18|TRBV4-1|.|.|TRBJ1-2
TGCGCCAGCAGCCAAGATCCGCGGGGGAGTGGTAAGAACTATGGCTACACCTTC
CASSQDPRGSGKNYGYTF
>13|TRBV20-1|.|TRBD1|TRBJ1-2
TGCAGTGCTAATCGGGACAGGGGCAGGGGCTACACCTTC
CSANRDRGRGYTF
>15|TRBV12-3/TRBV12-4|.|.|TRBJ2-1
TGTGCCAGCAGACGACTGGCGGGGCCTAACAATGAGCAGTTCTTC
CASRRLAGPNNEQFF
>20|TRBV4-2|.|TRBD2|TRBJ2-2
TGTGCCAGCAGCAAAAGAGGAGTCGCTAGCGGGGAATTCGACACCGGGGAGCTGTTTTTT
CASSKRGVASGEFDTGELFF
>15|TRBV29-1|few|TRBD1|TRBJ2-3
TGCAGCGTTGCGGGACAGCCCCTAAGCACAGATACGCAGTATTTT
CSVAGQPLSTDTQYF
>13|TRBV5-1|few|.|TRBJ2-7
TGCGCCAGCAGCACCGAGGGGCCCTACGAGCAGTACTTC
CASSTEGPYEQYF
>14|TRBV3-1|.|.|TRBJ2-3
TGTGCCAGCAGCTACCGATTTGGCACAGATACGCAGTATTTT
CASSYRFGTDTQYF
>15|TRBV5-1|few|TRBD2|TRBJ2-1
TGCGCCAGCAGCTTGGATAGCGGGGGGTTCAATGAGCAGTTCTTC
CASSLDSGGFNEQFF
>15|TRBV12-3/TRBV12-4|.|.|TRBJ2-2
TGTGCCAGCAGTTTAGGCTTCGATGGGGGCGGGGAGCTGTTTTTT
CASSLGFDGGGELFF
>17|TRBV5-5|.|.|TRBJ2-6
TGTGCCAGCAGCTTGGTGGTAGAACACTCTGGGGCCAACGTCCTGACTTTC
CASSLVVEHSGANVLTF
>14|TRBV6-1|.|TRBD2|TRBJ2-5
TGTGCCAGCTCGACTAGCGGGGGAGTAGAGACCCAGTACTTC
CASSTSGGVETQYF
>14|TRBV24-1|few|.|TRBJ1-2
TGTGCCACCAGTGCTTCGGGGGACAACTATGGCTACACCTTC
CATSASGDNYGYTF
>13|TRBV12-3/TRBV12-4|few|.|TRBJ2-5
TGTGCCAGCCGGGACTTGCCTGAGGAGACCCAGTACTTC
CASRDLPEETQYF
>16|TRBV20-1|.|.|TRBJ2-7
TGCAGTGCTAGAGATTGGGGTAGCGCGGACTCCTACGAGCAGTACTTC
CSARDWGSADSYEQYF
>15|TRBV5-5|.|.|TRBJ1-1
TGTGCCAGCAGCCGGGACCCGGGGTTGAACACTGAAGCTTTCTTT
CASSRDPGLNTEAFF
>16|TRBV20-1|.|.|TRBJ2-7
TGCAGTGCTAGAGTGTCCCTGGGGGATACCCACTACGAGCAGTACTTC
CSARVSLGDTHYEQYF
>14|TRBV10-1|few|.|TRBJ2-7
TGCGCCAGCAGTGAGAGAGGTTGGGCGGACGAGCAGTACTTC
CASSERGWADEQYF
>14|TRBV4-2|.|.|TRBJ1-1
TGTGCCAGCAGCCTGATGGAAGGTAACACTGAAGCTTTCTTT
CASSLMEGNTEAFF
>16|TRBV20-1|.|.|TRBJ2-7
TGCAGTGCTACCCGGGCGATGGGGACAAAGACCTACGAGCAGTACTTC
CSATRAMGTKTYEQYF
>15|TRBV7-2|.|TRBD2|TRBJ2-7
TGTGCCAGCAGCTCCGCTGGCGGGGGCTCCTACGAGCAGTACTTC
CASSSAGGGSYEQYF
>11|TRBV29-1|.|.|TRBJ1-1
TGCAGCGTCGTAGGGCCCGGGGAAGCTTTCTTT
CSVVGPGEAFF
>14|TRBV7-8|.|TRBD2|TRBJ2-7
TGTGCCAGCAGCTTAAGAGGACTAGACTACGAGCAGTACTTC
CASSLRGLDYEQYF
>15|TRBV15|.|.|TRBJ1-6
TGTGCCACCAGCAGAGTCCAGGGTTATAATTCACCCCTCCACTTT
CATSRVQGYNSPLHF
>16|TRBV6-2/TRBV6-3|many|TRBD1|TRBJ2-3
TGTGCCAGCAGATCAGTTGGCAGGGGGCGACTTGATACGCAGTATTTT
CASRSVGRGRLDTQYF
>12|TRBV29-1|.|.|TRBJ1-1
TGCAGCGCCCGATTAGCGAACACTGAAGCTTTCTTT
CSARLANTEAFF
>14|TRBV20-1|few|.|TRBJ2-5
TGCAGTGCTAGATCCGGAGGAAATAGGGAGACCCAGTACTTC
CSARSGGNRETQYF
>13|TRBV7-2|few|.|TRBJ2-1
TGTGCCAGCAGCCCCTGGACTTTCGGTGAGCAGTTCTTC
CASSPWTFGEQFF
>15|TRBV12-3/TRBV12-4|.|TRBD2|TRBJ2-7
TGTGCCAGCAGTTCGGGGCGGGGGAGCTCCTACGAGCAGTACTTC
CASSSGRGSSYEQYF
>14|TRBV12-3/TRBV12-4|.|.|TRBJ2-4
TGTGCCAGCAGTTTTGGGCTAGCCAAAAACATTCAGTACTTC
CASSFGLAKNIQYF
>11|TRBV29-1|few|.|TRBJ2-7
TGCAGCGTTTCTTCAGATTACGAGCAGTACTTC
CSVSSDYEQYF
>14|TRBV12-3/TRBV12-4|many|.|TRBJ1-1
TGTGCCAGCAGTTTCGGTTACCCGAACACTGAAGCTTTCTTT
CASSFGYPNTEAFF
>14|TRBV6-2/TRBV6-3|.|.|TRBJ1-1
TGTGCCAGCAGGAACCAGGCTAGGAACACTGAAGCTTTCTTT
CASRNQARNTEAFF
>14|TRBV7-2|few|.|TRBJ2-5
TGTGCCAGCAGCTTAGATACCAGGGGAGGGTCCCAGTACTTC
CASSLDTRGGSQYF
>12|TRBV19|.|.|TRBJ1-3
TGTGCCACTCAGGACAGCGGAAACACCATATATTTT
CATQDSGNTIYF
>12|TRBV12-3/TRBV12-4|few|TRBD2|TRBJ2-7
TGTGCCAGCAGTCCTGGGAGGGCCGAGCAGTACTTC
CASSPGRAEQYF
>15|TRBV9|few|TRBD2|TRBJ2-1
TGTGCCAGCAGCGGTAGCGGGGGGCCCTACAATGAGCAGTTCTTC
CASSGSGGPYNEQFF
>18|TRBV5-1|.|TRBD1|TRBJ1-2
TGCGCCAGCAGCTGGGGACCGGGACAGGGGTTCTCATCCTATGGCTACACCTTC
CASSWGPGQGFSSYGYTF
>14|TRBV6-1|.|TRBD1|TRBJ1-1
TGTGCCAGCAATACGGACAGGGGCAACACTGAAGCTTTCTTT
CASNTDRGNTEAFF
>14|TRBV2|.|TRBD1|TRBJ2-2
TGTGCCAGCGGCAGACAGGGTGGAGCCGGGGAGCTGTTTTTT
CASGRQGGAGELFF